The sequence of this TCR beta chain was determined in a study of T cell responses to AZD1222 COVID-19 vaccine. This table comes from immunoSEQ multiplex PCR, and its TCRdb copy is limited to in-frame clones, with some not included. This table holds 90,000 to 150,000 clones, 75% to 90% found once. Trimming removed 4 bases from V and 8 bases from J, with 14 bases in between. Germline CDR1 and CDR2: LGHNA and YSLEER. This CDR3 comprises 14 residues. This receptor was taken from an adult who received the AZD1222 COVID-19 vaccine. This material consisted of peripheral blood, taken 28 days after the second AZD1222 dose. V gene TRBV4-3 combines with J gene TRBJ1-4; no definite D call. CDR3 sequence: CASSPTGSWEKLFF. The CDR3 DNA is TGCGCCAGCAGCCCGACGGGGTCTTGGGAAAAACTGTTTTTT.